This T cell receptor (beta chain) is from a study of PD-1 blockade in classical Hodgkin lymphoma. TCRdb keeps only in-frame clones here, not all; method: immunoSEQ multiplex PCR. This table holds 15,000 or so clones, about 90% found once. The CDR3 spans 13 residues. The germline V gene encodes CDR1 SNHLY and CDR2 FYNNEI. V was clipped by 8 bases and J by 9 bases; unmatched bases: 8. Regarding time point: newly diagnosed, previously untreated cHL patient sample. Thawed PBMCs underwent magnetic negative selection to yield purified CD4+ T cells. The sequenced sample consisted of CD4+ T cells from blood. The TCR comes from a human donor with classical Hodgkin lymphoma. The V and J genes are TRBV2 and TRBJ2-5; 11 bases align to TRBD2. CDR3 coding DNA: TGTGCCAGCTTATTGACTAGCGGGGTGGCCCAGTACTTC. The encoded protein is CASLLTSGVAQYF.